This record looks at one TCR beta chain sequence and its context. The sample belongs to a study of metastatic and nonmetastatic thyroid tumors. Turning to the study itself: It was across blood and tumor or nodule tissue from malignant and benign thyroid patients that repertoires were compared.

TCRdb re-called clones via MiXCR from the PCR reads. This sample has under 40,000 clones, with 17% found just once. The CDR3 contains 15 residues. The germline V gene encodes CDR1 SGHAT and CDR2 FQNNGV. Trimming removed 5 bases at V and 13 bases at J, with 21 bases between. No treatment of any kind had been given to any patient before thyroid surgery. The sample was blood. The TCR originated in a female donor with papillary thyroid cancer or a benign thyroid nodule (not recorded which). Some clones in this sample may be carry-over from other donors' samples. This chain links TRBV11-2 with TRBJ1-6; possibly TRBD1 for D (6 bases). Here the CDR3 reads CASSQRDNPRAPLHF. The CDR3 DNA reads as TGTGCCAGCAGCCAAAGGGACAACCCAAGGGCGCCCCTCCACTTT.